The sequence of this T cell receptor (beta chain) was determined in a study of blood T cells in healthy people across ages. The individuals who served as donors were healthy Caucasians living in Russia, aged roughly 6 to 100. Every donor provided around 9.3 milliliters of peripheral blood. Note on this clonotype: Its target is unknown.

The second PCR ran roughly 6 to 11 cycles with a sample-barcoded 5' primer and J-beta primers. Unique molecular identifiers of 12 random nucleotides labeled each cDNA. TCRdb fed the 5' RACE reads into MiXCR, producing one record per CDR3 protein. Of about 970,000 distinct CDR3 sequences in the sample, roughly half are singletons; the top ten hold roughly 23%. Study findings and constraints: With age, beta diversity per million T cells declined roughly linearly, significantly by around 43.

Germline V lookup: CDR1 MNHEY, CDR2 SMNVEV (reference sequence). V was clipped by 5 bases and J by 8 bases; unmatched bases: 13. This CDR3 is built from 16 residues. This TCR came from an older woman in good health. The rearrangement uses TRBV27 and TRBJ2-1; 9 nucleotides align to TRBD2. The sequenced material came from blood. Written as DNA, the CDR3 is TGTGCCAGCAGTCCTCTTGGTGGCGGGAGGGCCCATGAGCAGTTCTTC. It encodes CASSPLGGGRAHEQFF.